Listed below are T cell receptor beta chains from one sample, sequenced in a study of CD8 T cells in ankylosing spondylitis. TCRdb passed the 5' RACE reads through MiXCR, listing each CDR3 protein once. This sample has roughly 700,000 distinct CDR3 sequences, with 15% to 20% found just once. The sample consisted of blood, either unsorted or a sorted T cell fraction (not recorded which). These receptors came from a male donor with ankylosing spondylitis. Each CDR3 is given with its conserved first and last residue. The order of the fields is J gene, D gene, clone size, V gene, CDR3 DNA, CDR3 protein. The D gene is left open where the match is weak. Size is omitted from some rows. Given values are once, few, many or a class for expanded clones.

TRBJ1-6 TRBD1 NA TRBV18 TGTGCCAGCTCACCATGGACAGGGGGAGATTCACCCCTCCACTTT CASSPWTGGDSPLHF
TRBJ2-7 NA NA TRBV7-9 TGTGCCAGCAGCCGAACGGACGAGCAGTACTTC CASSRTDEQYF
TRBJ1-2 NA NA TRBV6-2/TRBV6-3 TGTGCCAGCAGCCAGCCTGGCTATGGCTACACCTTC CASSQPGYGYTF
TRBJ1-6 NA many TRBV25-1 TGTGCCAGCAGCCGGGACCGGAACTTAAATTCACCCCTCCACTTT CASSRDRNLNSPLHF
TRBJ2-1 NA few TRBV12-3/TRBV12-4 TGTGCCAGCAGTTTAGCGCGGGGTGACAATGAGCAGTTCTTC CASSLARGDNEQFF
TRBJ2-1 TRBD1 NA TRBV5-1 TGCGCCAGCAGCTCGACAGGGATGGGGCAGTTCTTC CASSSTGMGQFF
TRBJ2-5 TRBD2 many TRBV4-2 TGTGCCAGCAGCCAAGATCTGATTTTAGCGGGAGGCCATCCACGGAGGAGCGCCCAGTACTTC CASSQDLILAGGHPRRSAQYF
TRBJ2-3 NA few TRBV20-1 TGCAGTGCCTGGACCCCTTTGTTGGTAGCGCCCGGGATCGATACGCAGTATTTT CSAWTPLLVAPGIDTQYF
TRBJ2-3 TRBD2 NA TRBV10-3 TGTGCCATCAGTGAGTCCGTTAGCGGGGACACTAGCACAGATACGCAGTATTTT CAISESVSGDTSTDTQYF
TRBJ1-4 NA few TRBV12-3/TRBV12-4 TGTGCCAGCACGCTCTTCACTAATGAAAAACTGTTTTTT CASTLFTNEKLFF
TRBJ1-6 TRBD1 many TRBV25-1 TGTGCCAGCAGCCTAACAGGGGGCGATTCACCCCTCCACTTT CASSLTGGDSPLHF
TRBJ2-4 NA few TRBV4-1 TGCGCCAGCAGCCAAGATCGGGGCAGCTTAGCCAAAAACATTCAGTACTTC CASSQDRGSLAKNIQYF
TRBJ1-6 NA NA TRBV27 TGTGCCAGCAGTTTATTGACCGACAATTCACCCCTCCACTTT CASSLLTDNSPLHF
TRBJ2-1 NA few TRBV5-1 TGCGCCAGCAGCTCTGGGGGAAACTACAATGAGCAGTTCTTC CASSSGGNYNEQFF
TRBJ2-7 NA NA TRBV20-1 TGCAGCACCGGGACGGGAGATGTGGGCTACGAGCAGTACTTC CSTGTGDVGYEQYF
TRBJ2-7 NA NA TRBV4-1 TGCGCCAGCAGCCAAGATCAGTTTGGGTTAAGCTACGAGCAGTACTTC CASSQDQFGLSYEQYF
TRBJ2-7 NA NA TRBV7-8 TGTGCCAGCAGCTTATCTGACCCGGCCTACGAGCAGTACTTC CASSLSDPAYEQYF
TRBJ1-6 NA NA TRBV4-1 TGCGCCAGCAGCCAGGGGGCAGGATCACCCCTCCACTTT CASSQGAGSPLHF
TRBJ2-1 TRBD2 many TRBV18 TGTGCCAGCTCGACCGGACTAGCGGGAGCTGGCAATGAGCAGTTCTTC CASSTGLAGAGNEQFF
TRBJ2-3 NA once TRBV2 TGTGCCAGCAGTGATGGAGGGCAGAGCACAGATACGCAGTATTTT CASSDGGQSTDTQYF
TRBJ2-7 NA few TRBV5-6 TGTGCCAGCAGCTTGGCACAGCAATACGAGCAGTACTTC CASSLAQQYEQYF
TRBJ2-2 NA few TRBV7-3 TGTGCCAGCAGCTTAATAGCGAACACCGGGGAGCTGTTTTTT CASSLIANTGELFF
TRBJ1-1 NA few TRBV29-1 TGCAGCGTTGTGAGGCCGGGCACTGAAGCTTTCTTT CSVVRPGTEAFF
TRBJ1-2 TRBD1 few TRBV20-1 TGCAGTGCTAGAGAAGGACAGGGGGCAATCTATGGCTACACCTTC CSAREGQGAIYGYTF
TRBJ2-7 TRBD1 few TRBV4-2 TGTGCCAGCAGCCAGGGGACAGGGCCCGACGAGCAGTACTTC CASSQGTGPDEQYF
TRBJ2-1 NA few TRBV24-1 TGTGCCACCAGTGACGGGACACTATCCTACAATGAGCAGTTCTTC CATSDGTLSYNEQFF
TRBJ2-3 TRBD2 few TRBV4-3 TGCGCCAGCAGCCAAGATTTGATGGCGGGAGGAGTCACAGATACGCAGTATTTT CASSQDLMAGGVTDTQYF
TRBJ2-3 NA NA TRBV20-1 TGCAGTGCTAGAGGCCCCCGGGGCGGGCTCCCAGATACGCAGTATTTT CSARGPRGGLPDTQYF
TRBJ2-1 TRBD2 many TRBV20-1 TGCAGTGCCAAGACCGGACTAGCGGGGCGTCCGAGCTCCTACAATGAGCAGTTCTTC CSAKTGLAGRPSSYNEQFF
TRBJ1-1 NA NA TRBV4-1 TGCGCCAGCAGCCCTCGGAGTGACACTGAAGCTTTCTTT CASSPRSDTEAFF
TRBJ1-5 NA NA TRBV27 TGTGCCAGCAGAGGGACGTCCCGGTATGGCAATCAGCCCCAGCATTTT CASRGTSRYGNQPQHF
TRBJ2-7 TRBD2 few TRBV3-1 TGTGCCAGCAGCCGGACGGGGGGACGGACCGAGCAGTACTTC CASSRTGGRTEQYF
TRBJ1-1 NA NA TRBV4-1 TGCGCCAGCAGCCAAGATCAGGGGCCCACTGAAGCTTTCTTT CASSQDQGPTEAFF
TRBJ2-1 TRBD2 NA TRBV6-1 TGTGCCAGCAGCCCCACTAGCGGGAGAGGTAATGAGCAGTTCTTC CASSPTSGRGNEQFF
TRBJ2-2 NA many TRBV27 TGTGCCAGCAGTTTATTCGGGGGATCCACCGGGGAGCTGTTTTTT CASSLFGGSTGELFF
TRBJ2-1 TRBD2 NA TRBV5-5 TGTGCCAGCAGCGGAGGACTAGCCGGCTCCTACAATGAGCAGTTCTTC CASSGGLAGSYNEQFF
TRBJ2-7 NA NA TRBV9 TGTGCCAGCAGCGCCCGAGACTACGAGCAGTACTTC CASSARDYEQYF
TRBJ2-3 NA NA TRBV5-6 TGTGCCAGCAGCCCGGAGGTGTCTCTTCTCACAGATACGCAGTATTTT CASSPEVSLLTDTQYF
TRBJ2-1 NA few TRBV27 TGTGCCAGCAGTTCCGGTCCGGGCAATGAGCAGTTCTTC CASSSGPGNEQFF
TRBJ2-3 NA few TRBV11-2 TGTGCCAGCAGCCCAGGGGGGGGGATCGGAGCGGCTAGCACAGATACGCAGTATTTT CASSPGGGIGAASTDTQYF